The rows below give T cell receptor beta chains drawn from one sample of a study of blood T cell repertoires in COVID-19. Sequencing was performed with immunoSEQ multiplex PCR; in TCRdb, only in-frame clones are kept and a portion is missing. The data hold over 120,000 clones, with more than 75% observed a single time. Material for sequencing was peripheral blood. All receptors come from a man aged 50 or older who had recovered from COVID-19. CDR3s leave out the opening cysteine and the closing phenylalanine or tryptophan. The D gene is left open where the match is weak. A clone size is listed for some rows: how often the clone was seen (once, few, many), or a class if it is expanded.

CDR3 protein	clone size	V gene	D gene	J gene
ATSRGARGFLTEAF	-	TRBV15	-	TRBJ1-1
ASSVDRGTRGYGYT	-	TRBV9	-	TRBJ1-2
AIKAGQGSSYNSPLH	-	TRBV10-3	TRBD1	TRBJ1-6
ASSPGTVIYGYT	-	TRBV5-1	TRBD1	TRBJ1-2
ASSLQGAMDGYT	-	TRBV5-5	TRBD1	TRBJ1-2
ASSHGGPNTEAF	-	TRBV6-2/TRBV6-3	-	TRBJ1-1
ASSLSEINEQF	-	TRBV27	-	TRBJ2-1
ASSLGGQPNTEAF	once	TRBV11-3	-	TRBJ1-1
ASSTRTGGDEQY	-	TRBV7-2	TRBD1	TRBJ2-7
ASSYSRVGWVSDTGELF	-	TRBV27	-	TRBJ2-2
ASSQDRVHQPQH	-	TRBV3-1/TRBV3-2	-	TRBJ1-5
AWSITDRDRDYEQY	once	TRBV30	TRBD1	TRBJ2-7
ASSVSGRVEETQY	-	TRBV9	-	TRBJ2-5
AISEAEDSGANVLT	-	TRBV10-3	-	TRBJ2-6
ASSQDIGTTKVGNTIY	few	TRBV4-1	-	TRBJ1-3
ASSQASSSGANVLT	-	TRBV3-1/TRBV3-2	-	TRBJ2-6
ASSLGQGEANSPLH	-	TRBV4-1	TRBD1	TRBJ1-6
ASSRDSYTEAF	-	TRBV14	-	TRBJ1-1
SVARRGNTGELF	-	TRBV29-1	-	TRBJ2-2
ASSLPGQIWKFDTEAF	-	TRBV5-6	TRBD1	TRBJ1-1
ASSSTPGLAGGGGNEQF	-	TRBV5-5	TRBD2	TRBJ2-1
ASSPSGTYHEQY	-	TRBV27	-	TRBJ2-7
ASSLLEPYGYT	-	TRBV12-3/TRBV12-4	-	TRBJ1-2
ASRTGQGFTDTQY	-	TRBV11-3	TRBD1	TRBJ2-3
AWSGGQGAYEQY	-	TRBV30	TRBD1	TRBJ2-7
ASSTSGGGNEQF	-	TRBV6-5	TRBD2	TRBJ2-1